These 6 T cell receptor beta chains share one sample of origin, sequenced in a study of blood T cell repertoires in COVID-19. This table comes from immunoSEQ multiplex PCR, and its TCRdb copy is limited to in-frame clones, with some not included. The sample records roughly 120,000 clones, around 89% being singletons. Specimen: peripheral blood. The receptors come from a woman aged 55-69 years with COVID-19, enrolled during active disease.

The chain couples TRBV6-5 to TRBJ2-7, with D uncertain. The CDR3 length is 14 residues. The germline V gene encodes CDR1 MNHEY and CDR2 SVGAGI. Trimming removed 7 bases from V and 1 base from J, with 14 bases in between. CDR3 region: CASTLHGGSYEQYF. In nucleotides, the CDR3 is TGTGCCAGCACCCTCCATGGCGGATCCTACGAGCAGTACTTC.

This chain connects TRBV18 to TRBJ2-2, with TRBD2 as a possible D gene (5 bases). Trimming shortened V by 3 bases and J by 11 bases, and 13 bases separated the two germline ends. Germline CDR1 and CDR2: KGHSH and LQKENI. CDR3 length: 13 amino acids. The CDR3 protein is CASSPPPGSELFF. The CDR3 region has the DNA TGTGCCAGCTCACCTCCACCGGGATCCGAGCTGTTTTTT.

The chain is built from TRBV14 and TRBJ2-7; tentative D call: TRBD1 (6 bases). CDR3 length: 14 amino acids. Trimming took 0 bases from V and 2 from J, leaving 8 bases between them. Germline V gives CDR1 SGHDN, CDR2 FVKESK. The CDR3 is CASSQDRGTYEQYF. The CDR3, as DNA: TGTGCCAGCAGCCAAGACAGGGGTACCTACGAGCAGTACTTC.

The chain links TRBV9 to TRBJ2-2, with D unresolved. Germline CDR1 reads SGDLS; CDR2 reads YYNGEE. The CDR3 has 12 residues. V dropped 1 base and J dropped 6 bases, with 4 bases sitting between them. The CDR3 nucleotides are TGTGCCAGCAGCGTACAGGCCGGGGAGCTGTTTTTT. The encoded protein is CASSVQAGELFF.

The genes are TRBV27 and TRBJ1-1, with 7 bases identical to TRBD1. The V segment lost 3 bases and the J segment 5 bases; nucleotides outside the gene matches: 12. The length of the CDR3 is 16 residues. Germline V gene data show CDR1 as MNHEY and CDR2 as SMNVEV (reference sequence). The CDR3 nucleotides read TGTGCCAGCAGTTTCCTTTCGACAGGGAGAGAGACTGAAGCTTTCTTT. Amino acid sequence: CASSFLSTGRETEAFF.

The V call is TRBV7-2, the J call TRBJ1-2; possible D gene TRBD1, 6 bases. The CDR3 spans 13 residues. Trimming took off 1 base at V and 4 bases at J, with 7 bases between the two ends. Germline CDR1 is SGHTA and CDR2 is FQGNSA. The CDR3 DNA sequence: TGTGCCAGCAGCTTAGGAGGGGGCTATGGCTACACCTTC. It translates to CASSLGGGYGYTF.